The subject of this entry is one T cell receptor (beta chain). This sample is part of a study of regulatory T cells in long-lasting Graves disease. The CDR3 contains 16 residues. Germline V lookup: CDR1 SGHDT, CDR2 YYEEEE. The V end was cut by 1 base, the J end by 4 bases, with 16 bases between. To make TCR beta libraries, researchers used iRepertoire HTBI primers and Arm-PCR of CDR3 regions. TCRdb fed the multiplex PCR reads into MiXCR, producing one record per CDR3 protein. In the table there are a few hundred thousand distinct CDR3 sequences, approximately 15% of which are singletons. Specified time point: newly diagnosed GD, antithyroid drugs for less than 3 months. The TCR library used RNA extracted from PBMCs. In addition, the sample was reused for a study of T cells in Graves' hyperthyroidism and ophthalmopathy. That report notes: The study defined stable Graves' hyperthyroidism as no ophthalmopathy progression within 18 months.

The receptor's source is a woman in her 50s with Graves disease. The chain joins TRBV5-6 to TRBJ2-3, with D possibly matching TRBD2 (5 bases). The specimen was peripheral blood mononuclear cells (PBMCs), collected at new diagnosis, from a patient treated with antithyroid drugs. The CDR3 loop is CASSLFGLTSADTQYF. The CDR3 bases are TGTGCCAGCAGCTTGTTTGGACTCACCTCTGCAGATACGCAGTATTTT.